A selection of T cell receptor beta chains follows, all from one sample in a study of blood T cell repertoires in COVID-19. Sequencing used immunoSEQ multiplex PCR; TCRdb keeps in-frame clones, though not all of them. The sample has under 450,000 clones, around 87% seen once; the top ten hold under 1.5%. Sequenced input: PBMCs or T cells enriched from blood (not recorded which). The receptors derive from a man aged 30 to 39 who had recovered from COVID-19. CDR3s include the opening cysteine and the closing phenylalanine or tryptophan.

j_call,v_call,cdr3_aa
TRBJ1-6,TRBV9,CASSELGQGASPLHF
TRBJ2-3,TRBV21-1,CASSNSTSGGSTDTQYF
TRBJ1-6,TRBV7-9,CASSLATGKGNSPLHF
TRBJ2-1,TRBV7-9,CASHTQAYNEQFF
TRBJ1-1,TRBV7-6,CASSPGTLRMNTEAFF
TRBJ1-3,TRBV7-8,CASSFEQPSSGNTIYF
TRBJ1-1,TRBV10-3,CAISESGIGVNTEAFF
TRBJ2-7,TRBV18,CASSPGTVTYEQYF
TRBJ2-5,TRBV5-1,CASSPKGANQETQYF
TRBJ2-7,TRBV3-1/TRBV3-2,CASSPTSGASYEQYF
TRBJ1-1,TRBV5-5,CASSLANPGAEAFF
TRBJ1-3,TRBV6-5,CASSNLPGSGNTIYF
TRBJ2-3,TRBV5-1,CASSLELYTDTQYF
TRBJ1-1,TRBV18,CASSLNRGQFEAFF
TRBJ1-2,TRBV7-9,CASSRGQIHYGYTF
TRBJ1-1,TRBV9,CASSVGVQGGGYTEAFF
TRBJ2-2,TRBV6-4,CASSETSGGTGELFF
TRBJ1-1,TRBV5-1,CASSSTGGGGTEAFF
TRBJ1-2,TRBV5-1,CASSPGHLYGYTF
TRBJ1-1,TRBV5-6,CASSFRDREAFF
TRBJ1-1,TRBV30,CAWGHSNTEAFF
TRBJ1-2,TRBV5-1,CASSLEGQYGYTF
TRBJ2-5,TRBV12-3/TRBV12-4,CASSLRTAETQYF
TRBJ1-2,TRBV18,CASSFGTGRDYTF
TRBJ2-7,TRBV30,CAWSVLGQGANEQYF
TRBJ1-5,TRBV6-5,CASSYGRGNQPQHF
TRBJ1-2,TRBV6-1,CASSVSGIDLPYYGYTF
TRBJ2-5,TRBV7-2,CASSISSGGTETQYF
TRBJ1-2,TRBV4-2,CASSQDDRAYYGYTF
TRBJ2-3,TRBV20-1,CSASPTSGGDTQYF
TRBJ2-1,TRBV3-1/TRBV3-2,CASSQVPIQSDWRDEQFF
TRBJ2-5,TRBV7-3,CASSPPLRLLLQETQYF
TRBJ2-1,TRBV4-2,CASSRDPGVAGFNEQFF
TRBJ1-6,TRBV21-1,CASSKEGQGINSPLHF
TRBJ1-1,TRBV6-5,CASSSRENTEAFF
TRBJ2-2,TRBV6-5,CASRPGLDTGELFF
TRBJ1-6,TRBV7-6,CASSFEQGPYNSPLHF
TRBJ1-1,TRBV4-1,CASSQNRGYTEAFF
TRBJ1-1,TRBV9,CASSGRDRDYTEAFF
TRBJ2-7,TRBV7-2,CASSLGLAGTYEQYF
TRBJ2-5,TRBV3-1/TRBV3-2,CASSRIQGSTQETQYF
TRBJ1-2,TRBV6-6,CASSYLPGGQDGYTF
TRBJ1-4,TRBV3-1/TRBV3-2,CASSFGQGNEKLFF
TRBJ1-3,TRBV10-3,CAISESKGASSGNTIYF
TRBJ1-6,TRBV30,CAWIGVGNSPLHF